Detailed here is one TCR beta chain. These data come from a study of early T cells in non-severe SARS-CoV-2 infection. Turning to the study itself: Sequenced material consisted of bulk RNA (from unsorted whole blood), and chains were unpaired.

Deletions cut 4 bases from V and 6 bases from J, with 10 bases between. This CDR3 is 13 amino acids long. A single record per CDR3 protein comes from TCRdb applying MiXCR to the 5' RACE reads. This sample yields fewer than 100,000 distinct CDR3 sequences, of which roughly 9.6% are seen a single time; 4.8% belongs to the top ten. The clonotype originates from an adult who was a healthcare worker with PCR-confirmed SARS-CoV-2 infection or an uninfected control (not recorded which). The sequencing sample was made of whole blood. The chain links TRBV12-3 or TRBV12-4 to TRBJ1-5; D is uncertain. The CDR3 loop is CASSSDLFQPQHF. The DNA of the CDR3 is TGTGCCAGCAGTTCTGACTTATTTCAGCCCCAGCATTTT.